This TCR beta chain was documented in a study of shared clonotypes between healthy human individuals. General study results and limits: Non-shared clonotypes had lower generation probabilities than clonotypes shared by all four sorted-subset donors. Memory subsets had estimated richness that was generally smaller than that of naive subsets.

Here immunoSEQ multiplex PCR was the method, and the copy in TCRdb shows in-frame clones only, minus some. The sample consists of hundreds of thousands of clones, more than 95% of them appearing once. There are 16 residues in the CDR3. Per germline, CDR1 SGHNT and CDR2 YYREEE (reference sequence). V lost 3 bases, J lost 9 bases, and 22 bases lay in between. Remarks on this clone: No antigen is known for it.

The sequenced sample was naive CD4+ T cells sorted from blood. Subset given: CD45RA+ positively selected. This clonotype was sampled from a woman in her 30s in good health. The chain carries TRBV5-4 and TRBJ1-5; perhaps TRBD1 as D (5 bases). CDR3 sequence: CASSSAPGALPGPQHF. In DNA form, the CDR3 reads TGTGCCAGCAGCTCGGCCCCCGGGGCCCTACCGGGGCCCCAGCATTTT.